These 27 T cell receptor beta chains originate from one sample sequenced in a study of blood T cell repertoires in COVID-19. TCRdb keeps only in-frame clones here, not all; method: immunoSEQ multiplex PCR. The sample shows some 76,000 clones, approximately 80% of them seen only once. Sequencing used peripheral blood. The receptors here all came from a woman in her sixties with acute or convalescent COVID-19.

The V gene is TRBV7-9, the J gene TRBJ2-1, with a tentative D call TRBD1 (5 bases). The germline CDR1 and CDR2 sequences are SEHNR and FQNEAQ (reference sequence). The CDR3 sequence is 13 residues long. The V gene lost 5 bases and the J gene lost 5 bases, with 10 bases spanning the gap. CDR3 residues: CASSPLQDNEQFF. The CDR3 coding sequence is TGTGCCAGCAGCCCGTTACAGGACAATGAGCAGTTCTTC.

V gene TRBV6-5 combines with J gene TRBJ1-2; D is possibly TRBD1 (6 bases). Germline V gene lookup returns CDR1 MNHEY and CDR2 SVGAGI. The germline V and J ends were trimmed by 5 bases and 4 bases, with 14 bases remaining between them. This CDR3 is built from 14 residues. Here the CDR3 DNA reads TGTGCCAGCAGTATAAAGACAGGAGCCTATGGCTACACCTTC. Translation gives CASSIKTGAYGYTF.

This clone was seen a few times. The chain recombines TRBV11-2 with TRBJ2-1, with D maybe TRBD1 (5 bases). Germline V gene lookup returns CDR1 SGHAT and CDR2 FQNNGV. V lost 4 bases to trimming and J lost 7 bases, with 17 bases between them. CDR3 length: 15 amino acids. CDR3: CASSSFPGQGNEQFF. CDR3 nucleotide sequence: TGTGCCAGCAGCTCTTTTCCAGGTCAGGGAAATGAGCAGTTCTTC.

This clone was recorded a few times. The V call is TRBV7-9, the J call TRBJ2-1; possibly TRBD1 for D (5 bases). Germline-derived CDR1 and CDR2 are SEHNR and FQNEAQ (reference sequence). This CDR3 comprises 12 residues. V was shortened by 1 base and J by 10 bases, with 8 bases between the two germline ends. The CDR3 sequence is CASSLGQWEQFF. In DNA, the CDR3 is TGTGCCAGCAGCTTAGGACAGTGGGAGCAGTTCTTC.

This chain uses TRBV2 with TRBJ1-2, with D possibly matching TRBD1 (5 bases). Deletions cut 7 bases from V and 4 bases from J, with 10 bases between. CDR3 length: 12 residues. The germline V gene encodes CDR1 SNHLY and CDR2 FYNNEI. The CDR3 is CASKQGVYGYTF. The CDR3 nucleotides are TGTGCCAGCAAGCAGGGCGTCTATGGCTACACCTTC.

The gene calls are TRBV5-1 and TRBJ2-1; 12 bases fit TRBD1. This CDR3 is built from 15 residues. Per the germline V gene, CDR1 is SGHRS and CDR2 is YFSETQ. V gave up 7 bases and J gave up 7 bases; unmatched junction bases: 9. The CDR3 region is CASETGTGGPNEQFF. The CDR3 nucleotides read TGCGCCAGCGAGACCGGGACAGGGGGCCCAAATGAGCAGTTCTTC.

The chain recombines TRBV11-3 with TRBJ2-1; TRBD1 is a possible D gene (6 bases). The CDR3 loop spans 13 amino acids. V was cut by 0 bases and J by 9 bases, with 9 bases left in between. Germline V gene sequence: CDR1 SGHNT, CDR2 YENEEA. Here the CDR3 reads CASSLDRQAEQFF. The CDR3 DNA reads TGTGCCAGCAGCTTAGATCGACAGGCTGAGCAGTTCTTC.

This chain links TRBV5-1 with TRBJ2-3; 11 nucleotides line up with TRBD2. CDR1 SGHRS and CDR2 YFSETQ come from the germline V gene. The CDR3 totals 19 residues. The junction had 11 bases not matched to a gene; V was cut back by 2 bases and J by 0 bases. CDR3: CASSFPHTSGGSSTDTQYF. The CDR3 bases are TGCGCCAGCAGCTTCCCTCACACTAGCGGGGGATCTAGCACAGATACGCAGTATTTT.

V gene TRBV10-1 combines with J gene TRBJ1-5, with no clear D. Germline V lookup: CDR1 WNHNN, CDR2 SYGVQD (reference sequence). The CDR3 covers 17 residues. Trimming shortened V by 0 bases and J by 3 bases, and 15 bases separated the two germline ends. The CDR3 bases are TGCGCCAGCAGTGAGTCTACCACGGTCCCCCTCAATCAGCCCCAGCATTTT. Encoded protein: CASSESTTVPLNQPQHF.

The J gene is TRBJ1-2, the V gene TRBV5-1; D remains unclear. The germline V gene encodes CDR1 SGHRS and CDR2 YFSETQ. V lost 2 bases and J 4 bases, leaving 9 bases between the germline ends. CDR3 size: 13 residues. CDR3: CASSLEVAYGYTF. The CDR3 coding sequence is TGCGCCAGCAGCTTAGAGGTTGCCTATGGCTACACCTTC.

V and J are TRBV18 and TRBJ2-2, with D perhaps TRBD1 (6 bases). Trimming cost V 3 bases and J 1 base, with 12 bases left between them. The CDR3 contains 16 residues. Germline values: CDR1 KGHSH, CDR2 LQKENI. The CDR3 region is CASSPVQGENTGELFF. The CDR3 DNA sequence: TGTGCCAGCTCACCGGTACAGGGCGAGAACACCGGGGAGCTGTTTTTT. The complete variable domain, with remaining parts taken from reference TRBV18 and TRBJ2-2, reads NAGVMQNPRHLVRRRGQEARLRCSPMKGHSHVYWYRQLPEEGLKFMVYLQKENIIDESGMPKERFSAEFPKEGPSILRIQQVVRGDSAAYFCASSPVQGENTGELFFGEGSRLTVL.

V and J are TRBV3-1 (or the pseudogene TRBV3-2) and TRBJ2-5; 8 nucleotides align to TRBD1. The V gene end was trimmed by 6 bases and the J gene end by 5 bases; junction bases not matched to a gene: 11. The CDR3 is made up of 15 amino acids. In germline, CDR1 is LGHDT, CDR2 YNNKEL (reference sequence). The CDR3 DNA reads as TGTGCCAGCAGTCCCCAGGACAGGGTAATGGAGACCCAGTACTTC. Amino acids: CASSPQDRVMETQYF.

V gene TRBV7-9 combines with J gene TRBJ1-1; D gene unclear. Germline-derived CDR1 and CDR2 are SEHNR and FQNEAQ (reference sequence). Trimming took 5 bases from V and 2 from J, leaving 18 bases between them. CDR3 length: 16 amino acids. The CDR3 DNA sequence: TGTGCCAGCAGCCAGAGGGCGAAAGACCAAAACACTGAAGCTTTCTTT. It specifies CASSQRAKDQNTEAFF.

The rearrangement links TRBV19 to TRBJ1-2; TRBD1 is a possible D gene (5 bases). The CDR3 sequence is 13 residues long. In germline, CDR1 is LNHDA, CDR2 SQIVND (reference sequence). V was pared by 1 base and J by 5 bases, with 8 bases between. The CDR3, as DNA: TGTGCCAGTAGTATAGGGACACTTTATGGCTACACCTTC. Protein: CASSIGTLYGYTF.

This clone was counted once. The chain couples TRBV9 to TRBJ1-1; 7 nucleotides align to TRBD1. J was trimmed by 6 bases and V by 0 bases; bases with no gene match: 8. The CDR3 contains 15 residues. Per germline, CDR1 SGDLS and CDR2 YYNGEE. CDR3 in amino acids: CASSVEDRSGAEAFF. Here the CDR3 DNA reads TGTGCCAGCAGCGTAGAGGACAGGTCAGGAGCTGAAGCTTTCTTT.

This clone turned up a few times. This rearrangement joins TRBV6-5 to TRBJ1-2; TRBD1 might be the D (5 bases). CDR1 is MNHEY, CDR2 SVGAGI, per germline. This CDR3 contains 11 residues. Trimming pared 8 bases from V and 4 bases from J, leaving 8 bases between. The CDR3 here is CASGGGYGYTF. The CDR3 nucleotides read TGTGCCAGCGGGGGGGGCTATGGCTACACCTTC.

This chain joins TRBV12-3 or TRBV12-4 and TRBJ1-1; D is unclear. The V and J ends lost 3 bases and 5 bases respectively, with 10 bases between them. The CDR3 length is 13 residues. This CDR3 is CASSFIRGTEAFF. The CDR3 nucleotides read TGTGCCAGCAGTTTCATTCGGGGAACTGAAGCTTTCTTT.

This clone was seen a single time. The chain has TRBV29-1 and TRBJ2-6; 7 bases are a match to TRBD1. The CDR3 length is 13 residues. V was pared by 6 bases and J by 4 bases, with 3 bases of the junction left unmatched. The V gene's germline CDR1 is SQVTM and CDR2 ANQGSEA. This CDR3 reads CSVGTDGANVLTF. CDR3 DNA sequence: TGCAGCGTCGGGACAGACGGGGCCAACGTCCTGACTTTC. The full variable domain, rest sourced from reference TRBV29-1 and TRBJ2-6, is SAVISQKPSRDICQRGTSLTIQCQVDSQVTMMFWYRQQPGQSLTLIATANQGSEATYESGFVIDKFPISRPNLTFSTLTVSNMSPEDSSIYLCSVGTDGANVLTFGAGSRLTVL.

This chain joins TRBV4-2 and TRBJ1-6; D remains ambiguous. CDR1 LGHNA and CDR2 YNFKEQ come from the germline V gene. Trimming removed 0 bases at V and 0 bases at J, with 15 bases between. The CDR3 totals 19 residues. DNA of the CDR3: TGTGCCAGCAGCCAAGATTTCCTGTTAGTGAGCTCCTATAATTCACCCCTCCACTTT. Translated: CASSQDFLLVSSYNSPLHF.

The rearrangement links TRBV6-5 to TRBJ1-1, with TRBD1 as a possible D gene (6 bases). The V gene's germline CDR1 is MNHEY and CDR2 SVGAGI. The CDR3 contains 15 residues. Trimming took 7 bases from V and 1 from J, leaving 16 bases between them. In DNA, the CDR3 is TGTGCCAGCACGACCGGGACACGGGGGAACACTGAAGCTTTCTTT. Encoded protein: CASTTGTRGNTEAFF.

Only a few counts were recorded for this clone. The chain recombines TRBV11-3 with TRBJ2-4, with 9 bases matching TRBD1. Trimming removed 5 bases from V and 6 bases from J; junction bases left unmatched: 8. Germline V gives CDR1 SGHNT, CDR2 YENEEA. This CDR3 has 15 residues. The CDR3 loop is CASSTRQGVTNIQYF. The CDR3 coding sequence is TGTGCCAGCAGCACCCGACAGGGGGTCACAAACATTCAGTACTTC.

The rearrangement links TRBV4-1 to TRBJ2-1, with a weak D call TRBD2 (6 bases). The CDR3 spans 18 residues. V was trimmed by 0 bases and J by 2 bases, leaving 17 bases between them. Germline V gene sequence: CDR1 MGHRA, CDR2 YSYEKL. CDR3 residues: CASSQEEPSPGAYNEQFF. In DNA form, the CDR3 reads TGCGCCAGCAGCCAAGAAGAACCTAGTCCGGGGGCCTACAATGAGCAGTTCTTC.

The sample holds one count of this clone. The CDR3 nucleotides read TGTGCCAACGAATTGGAGAAGGGGACAGGGTGTTCGGACACTGAAGCTTTCTTT. Amino acids: CANELEKGTGCSDTEAFF. V and J are TRBV15 and TRBJ1-1; 9 bases align to TRBD1. This CDR3 region has 18 residues. The V gene end was trimmed by 10 bases and the J gene end by 3 bases; junction bases not matched to a gene: 21. Germline-derived CDR1 and CDR2 are LNHNV and YYDKDF (reference sequence).

This clone was recorded only once. The V call is TRBV5-1, the J call TRBJ1-1; D is perhaps TRBD1 (6 bases). V lost 2 bases and J lost 0, with 11 bases in between. The germline V gene encodes CDR1 SGHRS and CDR2 YFSETQ. This CDR3 has 15 amino acids. CDR3 nucleotide sequence: TGCGCCAGCAGCTTAGGGGGAGTGGTGAACACTGAAGCTTTCTTT. Its translation is CASSLGGVVNTEAFF.

This clone appeared a few times. The V and J genes are TRBV29-1 and TRBJ1-5; 8 bases are a match to TRBD1. Per germline, CDR1 SQVTM and CDR2 ANQGSEA. V gave up 7 bases and J gave up 7 bases; unmatched junction bases: 9. This CDR3 comprises 13 residues. CDR3 sequence (DNA): TGCAGCGCCCAGGCAGGGGGCGGGCAGCCCCAGCATTTT. As protein: CSAQAGGGQPQHF.

This clone came up once. The chain carries TRBV30 and TRBJ2-2; D remains ambiguous. CDR1 is GTSNPN and CDR2 is SVGIG in the germline V gene (reference sequence). The germline V and J ends were trimmed by 4 bases and 6 bases, with 9 bases remaining between them. The CDR3 has 12 amino acids. CDR3 sequence reads: CAWITGSGELFF. The CDR3 DNA reads TGTGCCTGGATTACCGGGTCCGGGGAGCTGTTTTTT.

V usage is TRBV3-1 (or the pseudogene TRBV3-2) and J usage is TRBJ1-1, with D perhaps matching TRBD1 (6 bases). Germline V gene sequence: CDR1 LGHDT, CDR2 YNNKEL (reference sequence). V shed 1 base and J shed 4 bases, with 13 bases lying between them. The CDR3 is 15 residues long. CDR3 nucleotides: TGTGCCAGCAGCCAAGGTCGGGGGGCGGGCACTGAAGCTTTCTTT. Translated: CASSQGRGAGTEAFF.